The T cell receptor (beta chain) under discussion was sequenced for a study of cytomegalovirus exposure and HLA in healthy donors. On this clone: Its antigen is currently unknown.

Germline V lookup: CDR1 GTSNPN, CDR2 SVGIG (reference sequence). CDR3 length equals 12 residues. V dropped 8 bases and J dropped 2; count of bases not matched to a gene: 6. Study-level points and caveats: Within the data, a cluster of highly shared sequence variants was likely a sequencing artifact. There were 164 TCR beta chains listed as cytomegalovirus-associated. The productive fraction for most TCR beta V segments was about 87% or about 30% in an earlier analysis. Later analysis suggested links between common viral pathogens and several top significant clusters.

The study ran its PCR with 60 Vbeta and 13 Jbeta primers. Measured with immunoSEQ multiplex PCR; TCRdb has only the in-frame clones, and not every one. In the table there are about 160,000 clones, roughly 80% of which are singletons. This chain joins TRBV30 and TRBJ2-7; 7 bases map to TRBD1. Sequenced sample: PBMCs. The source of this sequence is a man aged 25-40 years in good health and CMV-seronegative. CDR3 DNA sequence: TGTGCCGGAGAGACAGGGCCCTACGAGCAGTACTTC. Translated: CAGETGPYEQYF.